This T cell receptor beta chain was identified in a study of T cell responses to AZD1222 COVID-19 vaccine. Method: immunoSEQ multiplex PCR; TCRdb's copy keeps in-frame clones and lacks some. Of 75,000 to 90,000 clones detected, around nine tenths appear once; the ten largest clones hold roughly 2.3%. The receptor comes from an adult in good health. Sequencing used peripheral blood, obtained on day 0 of AZD1222 vaccination.

The CDR3 reads CASSLDWGSNEKLFF. The CDR3, as DNA: TGTGCCAGCAGCTTAGATTGGGGGTCTAATGAAAAACTGTTTTTT. The chain is built from TRBV7-9 and TRBJ1-4; perhaps TRBD1 as D (5 bases). Germline assignment: CDR1 SEHNR and CDR2 FQNEAQ (reference sequence). Trimming left V 1 base short and J 3 bases short, with 9 bases between. The CDR3 loop spans 15 amino acids.